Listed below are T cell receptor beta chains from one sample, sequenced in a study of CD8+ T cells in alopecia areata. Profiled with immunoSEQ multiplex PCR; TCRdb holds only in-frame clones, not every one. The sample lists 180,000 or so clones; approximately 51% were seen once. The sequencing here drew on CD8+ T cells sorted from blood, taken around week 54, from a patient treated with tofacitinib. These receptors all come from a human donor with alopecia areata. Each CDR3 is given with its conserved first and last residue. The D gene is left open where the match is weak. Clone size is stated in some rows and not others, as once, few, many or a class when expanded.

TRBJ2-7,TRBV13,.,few,TGTGCCAGCAGCTTATCCGGACACCCCTTCGAGCAGTACTTC,CASSLSGHPFEQYF
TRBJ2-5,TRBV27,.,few,TGTGCCAGCAGTTTAGATCTACAAGAGACCCAGTACTTC,CASSLDLQETQYF
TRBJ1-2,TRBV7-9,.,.,TGTGCCAGCAGCTTATCGACAGGAATTAACTATGGCTACACCTTC,CASSLSTGINYGYTF
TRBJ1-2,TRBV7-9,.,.,TGTGCCAGCAGCTTAGGAGGGGTCGGCTACACCTTC,CASSLGGVGYTF
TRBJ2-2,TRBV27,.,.,TGTGCCAGCAGTTCTAGGTCCCCACGGCACACCGGGGAGCTGTTTTTT,CASSSRSPRHTGELFF
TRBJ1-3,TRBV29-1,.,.,TGCAGCGTTGAGTCGACAGGAAACACCATATATTTT,CSVESTGNTIYF
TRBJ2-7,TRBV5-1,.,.,TGCGCCAGCAGCTTCTCAGTCGCTAGCTCCTACGAGCAGTACTTC,CASSFSVASSYEQYF
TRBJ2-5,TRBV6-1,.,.,TGTGCCAGCAGCGGGGACACCACCTTTGGAGGGACCCAGTACTTC,CASSGDTTFGGTQYF
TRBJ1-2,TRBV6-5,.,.,TGTGCCAGCACCGACAGAATTTCTTATGGCTACACCTTC,CASTDRISYGYTF
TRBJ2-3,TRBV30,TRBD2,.,TGTGCCTGGAGTGTTAGCGGGGGTATAGATACGCAGTATTTT,CAWSVSGGIDTQYF
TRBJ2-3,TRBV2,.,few,TGTGCCAGCAGTGAAGCGCGAGAGGGCCCCGAGGCCGATACGCAGTATTTT,CASSEAREGPEADTQYF
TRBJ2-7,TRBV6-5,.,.,TGTGCCAGCAGTTACTCGACCGGGTACGAGCAGTACTTC,CASSYSTGYEQYF
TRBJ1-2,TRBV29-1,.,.,TGCAGCGTTGAGCGGGGGAACTATGGCTACACCTTC,CSVERGNYGYTF
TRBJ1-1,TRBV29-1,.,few,TGCAGCGCCGAAAACACTGAAGCTTTCTTT,CSAENTEAFF
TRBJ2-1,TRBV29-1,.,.,TGCAGCGCAAACACCTTAACCTACAATGAGCAGTTCTTC,CSANTLTYNEQFF
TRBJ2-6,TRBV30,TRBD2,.,TGTGCCTGGAGTAAGGCAGGGACTACTGGGGCCAACGTCCTGACTTTC,CAWSKAGTTGANVLTF
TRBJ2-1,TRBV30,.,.,TGTGCCTGGAGGGATCCGGGGCCTCAGATGTTCTTC,CAWRDPGPQMFF
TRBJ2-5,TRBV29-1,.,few,TGCAGCGTTGAAGATCGTTATAGGCGGGAGACCCAGTACTTC,CSVEDRYRRETQYF
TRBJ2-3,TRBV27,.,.,TGTGCCAGCAGTGGACAGACTCTATCCAGCACAGATACGCAGTATTTT,CASSGQTLSSTDTQYF
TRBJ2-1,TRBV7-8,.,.,TGTGCCAGCAGCCGTAGCGGAGTTAGCCATGAGCAGTTCTTC,CASSRSGVSHEQFF
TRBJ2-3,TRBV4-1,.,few,TGCGCCAGCAGCTTCTTAGCGGAGGTCACAGATACGCAGTATTTT,CASSFLAEVTDTQYF
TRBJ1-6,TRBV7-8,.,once,TGTGCCAGCAGCTTTGACGGATCCTATAATTCACCCCTCCACTTT,CASSFDGSYNSPLHF